Below, 21 T cell receptor beta chains from the same sample are listed, as sequenced in a study of cytomegalovirus exposure and HLA in healthy donors (dated 2017 in TCRdb). Libraries were prepared through the immunoSEQ multiplex PCR assay. The multiplex PCR relied on a mix of 60 forward primers for TCR Vbeta segments and 13 reverse primers for TCR Jbeta segments. The clones in this table, taken by TCRdb from immuneACCESS, are in-frame only. Not every clone is retained; where verified, under half of the shortfall comes from an unresolved V gene, and the cause of the rest is unknown. Present in this sample are 120,000 to 150,000 clones, around 80% of which were seen just once. The biggest ten clones account for less than 1.5% of the sample. Sequencing was carried out using PBMCs. Receptors were obtained from a male donor in good health and CMV-seropositive.

V is TRBV5-1 and J is TRBJ1-4, with a tentative D call TRBD1 (5 bases). Germline V gene sequence: CDR1 SGHRS, CDR2 YFSETQ. The CDR3 consists of 14 residues. With 4 bases removed from V and 7 bases from J, the gap between germline ends came to 14 bases. In DNA, the CDR3 is TGCGCCAGCAGCACCAGGGATGGCGTTGAAAAACTGTTTTTT. Its translation is CASSTRDGVEKLFF. Drawing the rest from reference TRBV5-1 and TRBJ1-4, the complete variable domain is KAGVTQTPRYLIKTRGQQVTLSCSPISGHRSVSWYQQTPGQGLQFLFEYFSETQRNKGNFPGRFSGRQFSNSRSEMNVSTLELGDSALYLCASSTRDGVEKLFFGSGTQLSVL.

This clone was observed a single time. The chain carries TRBV14 and TRBJ1-1; D remains unclear. Germline V gene lookup returns CDR1 SGHDN and CDR2 FVKESK. The CDR3 sequence is 13 residues long. Trimming stripped 2 bases from V and 1 base from J, with 5 bases between. Written as DNA, the CDR3 is TGTGCCAGCAGCCAACAGCGGAACACTGAAGCTTTCTTT. This codes for CASSQQRNTEAFF. The full variable domain, completed using reference TRBV14 and TRBJ1-1, is EAGVTQFPSHSVIEKGQTVTLRCDPISGHDNLYWYRRVMGKEIKFLLHFVKESKQDESGMPNNRFLAERTGGTYSTLKVQPAELEDSGVYFCASSQQRNTEAFFGQGTRLTVV.

This chain uses TRBV5-4 with TRBJ2-3, with unresolved D. The V end lost 0 bases, the J end lost 6 bases, and 5 bases lay between the germline ends. Germline CDR1 reads SGHNT; CDR2 reads YYREEE (reference sequence). The CDR3 contains 12 residues. In nucleotides, the CDR3 is TGTGCCAGCAGCTTGGTCGGGGATACGCAGTATTTT. This translates into CASSLVGDTQYF.

The rearrangement links TRBV6-6 to TRBJ2-7; TRBD1 matches 7 bases. CDR1 is MNHNY, CDR2 SVGAGI, per germline (reference sequence). J gave up 4 bases and V 6 bases, and 12 bases lay outside the gene matches. The CDR3 totals 15 residues. CDR3 sequence (DNA): TGTGCCAGCAGAGATGACAGGGTCGGATCATACGAGCAGTACTTC. This translates into CASRDDRVGSYEQYF.

The V gene is TRBV19, the J gene TRBJ1-5; TRBD1 is a possible D gene (5 bases). The germline V gene has CDR1 LNHDA and CDR2 SQIVND (reference sequence). The CDR3 covers 17 residues. Trimming took 3 bases from V and 0 from J, leaving 15 bases between them. CDR3 loop: CASSILHGGVSNQPQHF. CDR3 nucleotides: TGTGCCAGTAGTATTTTACACGGGGGAGTTAGCAATCAGCCCCAGCATTTT.

Concerning this clone itself: The junction departs from germline at one end; a sequencing error may be responsible. This chain uses TRBV7-9 with TRBJ2-1, with TRBD2 matching over 14 bases. CDR3 length: 19 residues. The germline CDR1 and CDR2 sequences are SEHNR and FQNEAQ (reference sequence). The CDR3 spells CASSLAGLAGAPLYNEQFF. DNA of the CDR3: TGTGCCAGCAGCCTAGCGGGACTAGCGGGAGCCCCACTCTACAATGAGCAGTTCTTC.

This sequence joins TRBV27 and TRBJ1-2, with D perhaps TRBD1 (5 bases). This CDR3 contains 16 residues. V was pared by 4 bases and J by 5 bases, with 20 bases between. Germline loops: CDR1 MNHEY, CDR2 SMNVEV (reference sequence). CDR3 loop: CASSSESPGKGYGYTF. The DNA of the CDR3 is TGTGCCAGCAGTTCTGAGTCCCCGGGCAAGGGGTATGGCTACACCTTC.

The V and J genes are TRBV19 and TRBJ2-1; TRBD2 matches 8 bases. This CDR3 region has 15 residues. Per germline, CDR1 LNHDA and CDR2 SQIVND (reference sequence). The V and J ends lost 1 base and 6 bases, in that order; junction bases with no gene match: 5. This chain's CDR3 is CASSIAGGGSNEQFF. In DNA, the CDR3 is TGTGCCAGTAGTATAGCCGGGGGGGGGAGCAATGAGCAGTTCTTC.

This chain uses TRBV4-1 with TRBJ1-1; no firm D call. Trimming cost V 9 bases and J 1 base, with 21 bases left between them. Germline assignment: CDR1 MGHRA and CDR2 YSYEKL. The CDR3 is made up of 16 amino acids. The CDR3, as DNA: TGCGCCAGTTCACCCTCCATAGCTGCGTGGAACACTGAAGCTTTCTTT. It encodes CASSPSIAAWNTEAFF.

The rearrangement joins TRBV19 to TRBJ2-7; TRBD2 matches 7 bases. Per germline, CDR1 LNHDA and CDR2 SQIVND (reference sequence). This CDR3 has 14 amino acids. J was trimmed by 2 bases and V by 3 bases; bases with no gene match: 4. CDR3 bases: TGTGCCAGTAGTATTGAGCGGGGTCCCTACGAGCAGTACTTC. Protein sequence: CASSIERGPYEQYF.

The chain has TRBV6-6 and TRBJ2-5; tentatively, D is TRBD2 (6 bases). Trimming left V 2 bases short and J 5 bases short, with 12 bases between. Germline CDR1 is MNHNY and CDR2 is SVGAGI (reference sequence). The CDR3 is 14 amino acids. The DNA for the CDR3 is TGTGCCAGCAGTTACGGCGGGGTGCAGGAGACCCAGTACTTC. Translated, it gives CASSYGGVQETQYF.

This chain connects TRBV27 to TRBJ1-5; D is unclear. This CDR3 region has 19 residues. CDR1 MNHEY and CDR2 SMNVEV come from the germline V gene (reference sequence). V dropped 5 bases and J dropped 0 bases, with 23 bases sitting between them. This chain's CDR3 is CASSPRVTGDGCSNQPQHF. CDR3 coding DNA: TGTGCCAGCAGTCCCCGGGTCACCGGAGACGGGTGTAGCAATCAGCCCCAGCATTTT.

The rearrangement links TRBV4-3 to TRBJ2-2; perhaps TRBD1 as D (7 bases). Germline CDR1 is LGHNA and CDR2 is YSLEER. The CDR3 contains 18 residues. The V gene lost 0 bases and the J gene lost 4 bases, with 18 bases spanning the gap. CDR3 nucleotides: TGCGCCAGCAGCCAAGATCCGGGCAGGGGGGTGGGCACCGGGGAGCTGTTTTTT. Protein product: CASSQDPGRGVGTGELFF.

The CDR3 region has the DNA TGTGCCAGCAGTGAAATGGGACAGGGTTACACTGAAGCTTTCTTT. It specifies CASSEMGQGYTEAFF. This chain connects TRBV2 to TRBJ1-1; the match to TRBD1 covers 9 bases. This CDR3 region has 15 residues. J lost 3 bases, V lost 2 bases, and 4 bases had no gene match. Germline values: CDR1 SNHLY, CDR2 FYNNEI. The full variable domain, its missing parts supplied by reference TRBV2 and TRBJ1-1, is EPEVTQTPSHQVTQMGQEVILRCVPISNHLYFYWYRQILGQKVEFLVSFYNNEISEKSEIFDDQFSVERPDGSNFTLKIRSTKLEDSAMYFCASSEMGQGYTEAFFGQGTRLTVV.

The J gene is TRBJ2-1, the V gene TRBV11-2, with 8 positions matching TRBD1. CDR3 length equals 14 residues. Germline V gene data show CDR1 as SGHAT and CDR2 as FQNNGV. The ends lost 5 bases at V and 9 bases at J; junction bases unmatched: 9. In DNA, the CDR3 is TGTGCCAGCAGCGCCCCCGCAGGGGGCGGTGAGCAGTTCTTC. It translates to CASSAPAGGGEQFF.

This clone was detected only a few times. The chain recombines TRBV6-4 with TRBJ1-2, with 11 bases fitting TRBD1. Germline V gene lookup returns CDR1 MRHNA and CDR2 SNTAGT. The trim removed 3 bases at V and 8 bases at J, leaving 8 bases unmatched. The CDR3 loop spans 15 amino acids. The CDR3 spells CASSEAAGQGGGYTF. The CDR3 DNA reads TGTGCCAGCAGTGAAGCAGCGGGACAGGGGGGAGGCTACACCTTC.

The V call is TRBV5-1, the J call TRBJ1-5, with 7 bases aligning to TRBD1. The germline CDR1 and CDR2 sequences are SGHRS and YFSETQ. Germline trimming cut 2 bases from V and 3 bases from J; bases unmatched to any gene: 14. CDR3 length: 18 amino acids. The CDR3 loop reads CASSFLHFLQGYNQPQHF. CDR3 nucleotides: TGCGCCAGCAGCTTCCTACATTTCCTACAGGGGTACAATCAGCCCCAGCATTTT. The full variable domain, rest sourced from reference TRBV5-1 and TRBJ1-5, is KAGVTQTPRYLIKTRGQQVTLSCSPISGHRSVSWYQQTPGQGLQFLFEYFSETQRNKGNFPGRFSGRQFSNSRSEMNVSTLELGDSALYLCASSFLHFLQGYNQPQHFGDGTRLSIL.

This sequence joins TRBV29-1 and TRBJ2-5, with D possibly TRBD2 on 6 matching bases. This CDR3 has 14 residues. CDR1 is SQVTM and CDR2 is ANQGSEA in the germline V gene. The germline V and J ends were trimmed by 4 bases and 1 base, with 13 bases remaining between them. DNA for the CDR3: TGCAGCGTTGGAGGGAGGCTTCTCCAAGAGACCCAGTACTTC. Translating it yields CSVGGRLLQETQYF.

This CDR3 reads CASSLALAGGYEQYF. The CDR3 DNA reads as TGTGCCAGCAGCTTGGCCCTAGCGGGAGGGTACGAGCAGTACTTC. The chain carries TRBV5-6 and TRBJ2-7; 12 nucleotides match TRBD2. The V and J ends lost 0 bases and 4 bases, in that order; junction bases with no gene match: 2. This CDR3 spans 15 amino acids. Germline CDR1 reads SGHDT; CDR2 reads YYEEEE.

This sequence joins TRBV5-1 and TRBJ1-1; D gene unclear. This CDR3 has 14 amino acids. Germline V gene sequence: CDR1 SGHRS, CDR2 YFSETQ. V dropped 4 bases and J dropped 1 base, with 11 bases sitting between them. The CDR3 protein is CASSPSVGNTEAFF. CDR3 DNA: TGCGCCAGCAGCCCGTCGGTTGGGAACACTGAAGCTTTCTTT.

This rearrangement joins TRBV4-2 to TRBJ2-7; possible D gene TRBD2, 5 bases. V lost 1 base, J lost 6 bases, and 16 bases lay in between. The CDR3 runs 15 residues. The germline V gene encodes CDR1 LGHNA and CDR2 YNFKEQ. The CDR3 here is CASSQVNGLASEQYF. The CDR3 DNA sequence: TGTGCCAGCAGCCAAGTAAATGGGCTAGCTTCCGAGCAGTACTTC.